The clone carrying this T cell receptor beta chain has only a few counts. Time point meaning: pre-sensitization, week 0. Treatment specified: therapeutic diphenylcyclopropenone sensitization with weekly scalp DPC. The entry originates in a study of human T cells and chemical hapten exposure. Trimming cost V 4 bases and J 4 bases; bases outside gene matches: 17. Germline V gene lookup returns CDR1 MNHEY and CDR2 SVGEGT. The CDR3 loop spans 19 amino acids. TCRdb re-called the RACE reads with MiXCR, one entry per CDR3 protein. The sample holds 87,000 or so distinct CDR3 sequences, around 9.6% seen once. The chain is built from TRBV6-2 or TRBV6-3 and TRBJ2-1, with 9 bases that match TRBD1. The sequence derives from a woman aged 40 to 49 with alopecia areata. Some clones in this sample may be carry-over from other donors' samples. The sequenced sample was whole blood, obtained in connection with sensitization to the hapten diphenylcyclopropenone (DPC). CDR3: CASSFLITGTGYIYNEQFF. CDR3 coding DNA: TGTGCCAGCAGTTTTCTAATAACCGGGACAGGGTATATTTACAATGAGCAGTTCTTC.